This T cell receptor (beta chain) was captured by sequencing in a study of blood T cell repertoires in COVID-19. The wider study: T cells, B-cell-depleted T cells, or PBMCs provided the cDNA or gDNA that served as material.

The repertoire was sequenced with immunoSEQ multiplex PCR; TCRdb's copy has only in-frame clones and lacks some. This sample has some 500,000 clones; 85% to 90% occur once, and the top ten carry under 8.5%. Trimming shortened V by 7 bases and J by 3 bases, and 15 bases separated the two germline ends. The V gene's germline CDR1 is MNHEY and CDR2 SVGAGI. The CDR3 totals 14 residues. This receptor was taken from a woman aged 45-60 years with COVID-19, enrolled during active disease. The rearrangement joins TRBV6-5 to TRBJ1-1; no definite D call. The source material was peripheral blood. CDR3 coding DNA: TGTGCCAGCACGCGTTTGTCGAGGGACACTGAAGCTTTCTTT. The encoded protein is CASTRLSRDTEAFF.